The 18 T cell receptor beta chains below come from one sample, sequenced in a study of PD-L1 blockade in urothelial cancer. Some clones are missing from TCRdb's copy, which holds only in-frame ones; the method was immunoSEQ multiplex PCR. The sample holds 60,000 or so clones, over 75% seen once. Sequenced material: PBMCs, taken around atezolizumab (anti-PD-L1) treatment. These TCRs come from a man in his 70s with urothelial cancer.

The table lists this clone with a few counts. The rearrangement uses TRBV5-4 and TRBJ1-2; the D gene is possibly TRBD1 (6 bases). V was cut by 1 base and J by 4 bases, with 11 bases left in between. This CDR3 is 14 amino acids long. Germline V gives CDR1 SGHNT, CDR2 YYREEE (reference sequence). The CDR3 sequence: CASSLTQGSYGYTF. CDR3 nucleotide sequence: TGTGCCAGCAGCTTGACCCAGGGGAGCTATGGCTACACCTTC. Filled out from reference TRBV5-4 and TRBJ1-2, the complete variable domain reads ETGVTQSPTHLIKTRGQQVTLRCSSQSGHNTVSWYQQALGQGPQFIFQYYREEENGRGNFPPRFSGLQFPNYSSELNVNALELDDSALYLCASSLTQGSYGYTFGSGTRLTVV.

The rearrangement links TRBV18 to TRBJ2-1, with TRBD1 as a possible D gene (6 bases). This CDR3 comprises 13 residues. Germline V gives CDR1 KGHSH, CDR2 LQKENI. V was shortened by 3 bases and J by 9 bases, with 12 bases between the two germline ends. The CDR3 nucleotides are TGTGCCAGCTCACCGCCGTTAGGGGGTGAGCAGTTCTTC. It yields the protein CASSPPLGGEQFF. Full variable domain (outside the CDR3, taken from reference TRBV18 and TRBJ2-1): NAGVMQNPRHLVRRRGQEARLRCSPMKGHSHVYWYRQLPEEGLKFMVYLQKENIIDESGMPKERFSAEFPKEGPSILRIQQVVRGDSAAYFCASSPPLGGEQFFGPGTRLTVL.

This clone was seen only a few times. This sequence joins TRBV6-1 and TRBJ1-2; no definite D call. This CDR3 region has 15 residues. Trimming stripped 2 bases from V and 6 bases from J, with 16 bases between. CDR1 MNHNS and CDR2 SASEGT come from the germline V gene. The DNA for the CDR3 is TGTGCCAGCAGTGAAAGCGGGCGGTCGGAGAATGGCTACACCTTC. Residues: CASSESGRSENGYTF.

The V gene is TRBV6-1, the J gene TRBJ1-1, with D perhaps matching TRBD1 (5 bases). V was shortened by 4 bases and J by 3 bases, with 12 bases between the two germline ends. This CDR3 comprises 14 residues. Germline V lookup: CDR1 MNHNS, CDR2 SASEGT. The CDR3 nucleotides are TGTGCCAGCAGTGGCCAGGGAGGCGACACTGAAGCTTTCTTT. This codes for CASSGQGGDTEAFF.

The CDR3 sequence is CAEKSYNEQFF. The CDR3 coding sequence is TGCGCGGAGAAGTCCTACAATGAGCAGTTCTTC. The chain recombines TRBV20-1 with TRBJ2-1; D is uncertain. CDR1 DFQATT and CDR2 SNEGSKA come from the germline V gene (reference sequence). This CDR3 has 11 residues.

The chain has TRBV6-6 and TRBJ1-2; 10 positions match TRBD1. This CDR3 comprises 13 residues. J was trimmed by 7 bases and V by 7 bases; bases with no gene match: 6. Germline CDR1 and CDR2: MNHNY and SVGAGI (reference sequence). This CDR3 reads CASTGQGGSGYTF. The CDR3 bases are TGTGCCAGCACCGGACAGGGGGGCTCTGGCTACACCTTC.

The J gene is TRBJ1-2, the V gene TRBV19, with a weak D call TRBD1 (5 bases). The V end was cut by 8 bases, the J end by 0 bases, with 10 bases between. Germline assignment: CDR1 LNHDA and CDR2 SQIVND (reference sequence). The CDR3 contains 13 residues. CDR3 sequence (DNA): TGTGCCAGTTCTCAGGGATCTAACTATGGCTACACCTTC. Amino acids: CASSQGSNYGYTF.

This chain connects TRBV6-5 to TRBJ1-4; 10 nucleotides agree with TRBD1. The CDR3 has 14 residues. CDR1 and CDR2 from the germline V gene are MNHEY and SVGAGI. Trimming took 2 bases from V and 7 from J; bases not matched to a gene: 1. CDR3: CASSYGDRGEKLFF. CDR3 in DNA: TGTGCCAGCAGTTACGGGGACAGGGGTGAAAAACTGTTTTTT.

In this sample, this clone turned up once. This sequence joins TRBV5-1 and TRBJ1-1; D call uncertain. Germline V gives CDR1 SGHRS, CDR2 YFSETQ. This CDR3 is 13 amino acids long. V was shortened by 4 bases and J by 1 base, with 8 bases between the two germline ends. As DNA, the CDR3 is TGCGCCAGCAGCCTAACAGAGAACACTGAAGCTTTCTTT. This codes for CASSLTENTEAFF.

The chain is built from TRBV7-3 and TRBJ2-2, with TRBD1 as a possible D gene (5 bases). CDR3 length: 14 amino acids. CDR1 is SGHTA and CDR2 is FQGTGA in the germline V gene. Trimming took off 2 bases at V and 4 bases at J, with 8 bases between the two ends. In DNA, the CDR3 is TGTGCCAGCAGCTTAGGACATAGCACCGGGGAGCTGTTTTTT. Its protein is CASSLGHSTGELFF.

This rearrangement joins TRBV18 to TRBJ2-5; D gene unclear. The V gene lost 3 bases and the J gene lost 0 bases, with 2 bases spanning the gap. Germline V gene data show CDR1 as KGHSH and CDR2 as LQKENI. The CDR3 extends over 12 amino acids. As DNA, the CDR3 is TGTGCCAGCTCACCTAACCAAGAGACCCAGTACTTC. Amino acid sequence: CASSPNQETQYF.

The chain employs TRBV9 and TRBJ2-5, with D maybe TRBD2 (5 bases). The CDR3 runs 15 residues. Germline CDR1 SGDLS, CDR2 YYNGEE. V was shortened by 1 base and J by 5 bases, with 15 bases between the two germline ends. DNA for the CDR3: TGTGCCAGCAGCGTATTCGGGGATGGCGGGGAGACCCAGTACTTC. Translating it yields CASSVFGDGGETQYF.

This sequence joins TRBV29-1 and TRBJ2-3; possibly TRBD2 for D (6 bases). CDR3 length: 13 amino acids. Germline lookup yields CDR1 SQVTM and CDR2 ANQGSEA. With 1 base removed from V and 14 bases from J, the gap between germline ends came to 19 bases. CDR3 residues: CSVEGGRSPGRYF. CDR3 sequence (DNA): TGCAGCGTTGAAGGAGGGAGGTCTCCAGGCAGGTATTTT.

This chain links TRBV10-3 with TRBJ2-1, with 11 bases lining up with TRBD2. The J segment lost 6 bases and the V segment lost 3 bases, leaving 1 base of the junction unmatched. Germline V gene lookup returns CDR1 ENHRY and CDR2 SYGVKD. This CDR3 comprises 14 residues. The CDR3 sequence: CAISDGTSGNEQFF. The CDR3 coding sequence is TGTGCCATCAGTGACGGGACTAGCGGCAATGAGCAGTTCTTC.

The chain has TRBV28 and TRBJ2-1, with D unresolved. Trimming removed 9 bases from V and 6 bases from J, with 24 bases in between. Per the germline V gene, CDR1 is MDHEN and CDR2 is SYDVKM. The CDR3 extends over 16 amino acids. CDR3 sequence (DNA): TGTGCCAGTTCCGCTTTGCCCAGCGTTTTGGGCAATGAGCAGTTCTTC. Protein sequence: CASSALPSVLGNEQFF.

This sequence joins TRBV6-4 and TRBJ1-1; TRBD1 is a possible D gene (5 bases). This CDR3 is 14 amino acids long. Germline V CDR1 and CDR2: MRHNA, SNTAGT. Trimming cost V 7 bases and J 1 base, with 13 bases left between them. The CDR3 sequence: CASIRGEGNTEAFF. CDR3 bases: TGTGCCAGCATACGGGGGGAGGGGAACACTGAAGCTTTCTTT.

This chain uses TRBV5-4 with TRBJ1-1; 7 nucleotides align to TRBD1. V trimming: 1 base; J trimming: 8 bases; junction bases outside the gene matches: 5. There are 13 residues in the CDR3. Germline CDR1 reads SGHNT; CDR2 reads YYREEE (reference sequence). The CDR3 is CASSLRGGSEAFF. The CDR3 nucleotides are TGTGCCAGCAGCTTGCGAGGGGGCTCGGAAGCTTTCTTT.

This clone was detected only a few times. The J gene is TRBJ2-1, the V gene TRBV5-6, with D tentatively TRBD2 (5 bases). The V and J ends lost 4 bases and 7 bases respectively, with 21 bases between them. Germline V CDR1 and CDR2: SGHDT, YYEEEE. The CDR3 is made up of 16 amino acids. This CDR3 reads CASSELGGRRWNEQFF. DNA for the CDR3: TGTGCCAGCAGCGAGCTAGGTGGGAGAAGATGGAATGAGCAGTTCTTC. Full variable domain (remainder filled in from reference TRBV5-6 and TRBJ2-1): DAGVTQSPTHLIKTRGQQVTLRCSPKSGHDTVSWYQQALGQGPQFIFQYYEEEERQRGNFPDRFSGHQFPNYSSELNVNALLLGDSALYLCASSELGGRRWNEQFFGPGTRLTVL.